This entry lists 5 T cell receptor beta chains sequenced from one sample in a study of early stage breast cancer tumors. The data were produced by immunoSEQ multiplex PCR, yet TCRdb's version contains in-frame clones alone and is incomplete. The sample shows fewer than 25,000 clones, about 67% of them seen only once. Source material: breast tumor tissue. All receptors derive from a person aged 55 to 69 with breast cancer.

The CDR3 coding sequence is TGTGCCAGCAGCTTAGCCCCGGACAGGGGAGCTTTCTTT. It translates to CASSLAPDRGAFF. The chain has TRBV7-8 and TRBJ1-1, with TRBD1 identical over 9 bases. In germline, CDR1 is SGHVS, CDR2 FQNEAQ. The CDR3 covers 13 residues. With 0 bases clipped from V and 10 bases from J, the junction kept 3 bases outside the gene matches.

This clone was found a few times. V and J are TRBV7-9 and TRBJ2-7, with TRBD2 identical over 7 bases. The CDR3 extends over 15 amino acids. With V trimmed by 5 bases and J by 5 bases, 12 bases remained unmatched. Germline V gene sequence: CDR1 SEHNR, CDR2 FQNEAQ (reference sequence). CDR3 DNA: TGTGCCAGCAGCCCACGGGCGGGAGAGGTTCACGAGCAGTACTTC. Amino acid sequence: CASSPRAGEVHEQYF.

This rearrangement joins TRBV6-5 to TRBJ1-2; 7 nucleotides align to TRBD1. The CDR3 covers 15 residues. The germline V gene has CDR1 MNHEY and CDR2 SVGAGI. The ends lost 6 bases at V and 8 bases at J; junction bases unmatched: 15. The CDR3: CASSQATGSRGGYTF. The DNA for the CDR3 is TGTGCCAGCAGCCAAGCGACAGGGAGTCGAGGCGGCTACACCTTC.

The V and J genes are TRBV11-3 and TRBJ2-2; 7 nucleotides line up with TRBD2. Germline trimming cut 5 bases from V and 2 bases from J; bases unmatched to any gene: 8. This CDR3 has 16 amino acids. CDR1 and CDR2 from the germline V gene are SGHNT and YENEEA. The CDR3 bases are TGTGCCAGCAGCCCCGGCGGCGGGAGAAACACCGGGGAGCTGTTTTTT. This sequence encodes CASSPGGGRNTGELFF.

The chain joins TRBV29-1 to TRBJ1-2, with unresolved D. This CDR3 is 9 amino acids long. V was trimmed by 4 bases and J by 7 bases, leaving 4 bases between them. Germline V gene sequence: CDR1 SQVTM, CDR2 ANQGSEA. The DNA of the CDR3 is TGCAGCGTTGTTAGTGGCTACACCTTC. This translates into CSVVSGYTF.